The 2 T cell receptor beta chains given below trace back to one sample, sequenced in a study of cytotoxic CD8 clonotypes in ibrutinib-treated CLL. The protocol was immunoSEQ multiplex PCR, while the TCRdb copy is restricted to in-frame clones and leaves out a portion. The sample shows over 110,000 clones, approximately 90% of them seen only once. The material was PBMCs, obtained after 12 months of ibrutinib treatment. The receptor source for this set is a human donor with chronic lymphocytic leukemia.

This clone showed up just once. The chain recombines TRBV28 with TRBJ1-5; TRBD1 matches 8 bases. V dropped 3 bases and J dropped 3; count of bases not matched to a gene: 4. Looked up from germline, CDR1 is MDHEN and CDR2 is SYDVKM. This CDR3 has 15 residues. The CDR3 sequence is CASSFRTGFNQPQHF. The CDR3 coding sequence is TGTGCCAGCAGTTTTAGGACAGGGTTCAATCAGCCCCAGCATTTT. Drawing the rest from reference TRBV28 and TRBJ1-5, the complete variable domain is DVKVTQSSRYLVKRTGEKVFLECVQDMDHENMFWYRQDPGLGLRLIYFSYDVKMKEKGDIPEGYSVSREKKERFSLILESASTNQTSMYLCASSFRTGFNQPQHFGDGTRLSIL.

This clone was recorded once. The J gene is TRBJ1-1, the V gene TRBV5-6; D is undetermined. The germline gives CDR1 SGHDT, CDR2 YYEEEE. The V and J ends lost 6 bases and 8 bases respectively, with 11 bases between them. This CDR3 is built from 11 residues. The CDR3 DNA reads as TGTGCCAGCATCCCCGGGAAAGAAGCTTTCTTT. Protein: CASIPGKEAFF.